In its sample, the clone carrying this TCR beta chain was seen a few times. Its antigen is as yet unknown. The data belong to a study of response to subunit inactivated influenza vaccine. The CDR3 extends over 16 amino acids. The germline gives CDR1 SGHTA, CDR2 FQGNSA. The V end lost 1 base, the J end lost 3 bases, and 15 bases lay between the germline ends. Study-wide results and limits: The authors proposed limited new T cell recruitment per seasonal influenza vaccination.

TCRdb reprocessed the RT-PCR reads with MiXCR, giving one entry per CDR3 protein. The sample lists some 300,000 distinct CDR3 sequences, approximately 23% occurring once. This material consisted of PBMCs from blood, taken about 19 months after vaccination. The TCR was taken from a man between 45 and 75 years old who received an inactivated influenza vaccine. The chain combines TRBV7-2 with TRBJ1-1; TRBD1 might be the D (6 bases). The CDR3 DNA sequence: TGTGCCAGCAGCTTAGAGGGCAGGGGATTGGACACTGAAGCTTTCTTT. This gives the protein CASSLEGRGLDTEAFF.